What follows is one TCR beta chain and its context. Its antigen is unidentified. This PCR relied on a set of 60 Vbeta primers and 13 Jbeta primers. Only in-frame clones appear in the TCRdb table, and some are missing; sequencing was by immunoSEQ multiplex PCR. The data show roughly 130,000 clones, less than 80% seen once. There are 14 residues in the CDR3. Germline V lookup: CDR1 SNHLY, CDR2 FYNNEI. V was cut by 5 bases and J by 4 bases, with 14 bases left in between. These data originate in a study of cytomegalovirus exposure and HLA in healthy donors. Study-level points and caveats: The later analysis indicated that the majority of CMV-associated TCR beta chains appeared HLA-restricted.

The TCR was taken from a man aged 40-49 years in good health and CMV-seropositive. Source material: PBMCs. The chain recombines TRBV2 with TRBJ2-5; a possible D gene is TRBD2 (5 bases). In nucleotides, the CDR3 is TGTGCCAGCAGTTCCCCGAGCGGACGAGAGACCCAGTACTTC. Its translation: CASSSPSGRETQYF.